The entry that follows covers one T cell receptor beta chain sequence. The antigen remains unidentified. The data originate from a study of type 1 regulatory T cells. Overall study: T-allo10 is an in vitro-generated, Tr1-enriched CD4 T cell product specific for alloantigen.

The V gene end was trimmed by 5 bases and the J gene end by 5 bases; junction bases not matched to a gene: 5. This CDR3 has 14 amino acids. Germline V gives CDR1 SGHTA, CDR2 FQGNSA. General observations from the study: Compared with non-Tr1 cells, Tr1 cells showed a narrower TCR repertoire.

TCRdb redid the calling of the reads with MiXCR, one entry per CDR3 protein. The table records tens of thousands of distinct CDR3 sequences, under 25% of them present only once. This sequence joins TRBV7-2 and TRBJ1-2; TRBD1 agrees at 10 bases. This clonotype was obtained from a human donor in good health. The sample consisted of cultured type 1 regulatory T (Tr1) cells, either the whole culture or a sorted fraction (not recorded which). In DNA, the CDR3 is TGTGCCAGCAGCCCGGACAGGGGGAATTATGGCTACACCTTC. Encoded protein: CASSPDRGNYGYTF. Full variable domain (missing parts from reference TRBV7-2 and TRBJ1-2): GAGVSQSPSNKVTEKGKDVELRCDPISGHTALYWYRQSLGQGLEFLIYFQGNSAPDKSGLPSDRFSAERTGGSVSTLTIQRTQQEDSAVYLCASSPDRGNYGYTFGSGTRLTVV.